This T cell receptor beta chain was identified in a study of CD8 T cells in ankylosing spondylitis. Study-level results: Researchers reportedly found disease-linked clones significantly enriched in matched ankylosing spondylitis synovial fluid. A CD8+ phenotype characterized the disease-linked clones, which were relatively rare in peripheral blood. Among TCR beta sequences, a motif of about 8 highly homologous variants appeared characteristic of ankylosing spondylitis blood.

Scientists made TCR beta libraries using quantitative 5'-RACE with molecular barcodes. TCRdb re-called the 5' RACE reads through MiXCR, storing one row per CDR3 protein. The sample has roughly 69,000 distinct CDR3 sequences, over 4% seen once. This clonotype was detected ten times or more. Antigen: not known. The CDR3 loop spans 11 amino acids. CDR1 is DFQATT, CDR2 SNEGSKA, per germline (reference sequence). Trimming shortened V by 6 bases and J by 0 bases, and 5 bases separated the two germline ends. This receptor was identified in a male donor with ankylosing spondylitis or in good health (not recorded which). This sequence joins TRBV20-1 and TRBJ2-5; D remains ambiguous. The sequenced sample consisted of blood, either unsorted or a sorted T cell fraction (not recorded which). CDR3 in amino acids: CSAEHQETQYF. CDR3 DNA sequence: TGCAGTGCGGAGCACCAAGAGACCCAGTACTTC.